These T cell receptor beta chains were read from a single sample in a study of blood T cell repertoires in COVID-19. The data were produced by immunoSEQ multiplex PCR, yet TCRdb's version contains in-frame clones alone and is incomplete. The sample has 200,000 or so clones, less than 90% seen once. Sequences were obtained from peripheral blood. Receptor source: a woman aged 55-75 years who had recovered from COVID-19. CDR3s include the opening cysteine and the closing phenylalanine or tryptophan. The D gene is left open where the match is weak. The listing skips clone size in some rows; elsewhere it reads once, few, many or a size class.

clone_size d_call j_call v_call cdr3_aa cdr3_nt
NA NA TRBJ1-2 TRBV19 CASHPSDRPLRGYTF TGTGCCAGCCACCCCTCCGACAGGCCCTTGCGGGGCTACACCTTC
NA TRBD2 TRBJ2-5 TRBV7-9 CASSLPGLAVVQETQYF TGTGCCAGCAGCTTACCCGGACTAGCGGTAGTCCAAGAGACCCAGTACTTC
NA NA TRBJ2-7 TRBV30 CAWSYRDEQYF TGTGCCTGGAGTTACAGGGACGAGCAGTACTTC
NA NA TRBJ1-5 TRBV7-8 CASSYRGNQPQHF TGTGCCAGCAGCTACAGGGGCAATCAGCCCCAGCATTTT
NA NA TRBJ2-3 TRBV25-1 CASSDHGGRGPDTQYF TGTGCCAGCAGTGATCACGGGGGGCGCGGTCCAGATACGCAGTATTTT
many TRBD1 TRBJ1-1 TRBV6-6 CASRDRGRSTEAFF TGTGCCAGCAGAGACAGGGGTAGAAGCACTGAAGCTTTCTTT
NA NA TRBJ2-7 TRBV19 CASSISFRGVSSEQYF TGTGCCAGTAGTATATCTTTCAGGGGGGTTTCCAGCGAGCAGTACTTC
NA TRBD1 TRBJ2-2 TRBV12-3/TRBV12-4 CASSLTGTGELFF TGTGCCAGCAGTTTGACAGGGACCGGGGAGCTGTTTTTT
NA NA TRBJ1-6 TRBV4-1 CASSQDGGAGNSPLHF TGCGCCAGCAGCCAAGATGGGGGGGCTGGGAATTCACCCCTCCACTTT
NA NA TRBJ2-2 TRBV6-5 CASSSSRQVNTGELFF TGTGCCAGCAGTTCTTCCCGACAGGTGAACACCGGGGAGCTGTTTTTT
NA TRBD1 TRBJ2-7 TRBV4-1 CASSQGSGTGGFTYEQYF TGCGCCAGCAGCCAGGGCTCCGGGACAGGGGGCTTTACCTACGAGCAGTACTTC
NA TRBD1 TRBJ1-5 TRBV19 CASSRDRGGSGQPQHF TGTGCCAGTAGCCGGGACAGGGGGGGGTCTGGTCAGCCCCAGCATTTT
NA NA TRBJ1-2 TRBV9 CASSVATGPNYGYTF TGTGCCAGCAGCGTAGCGACAGGACCTAACTATGGCTACACCTTC
once NA TRBJ1-5 TRBV5-4 CASSLAGEKSQHF TGTGCCAGCAGCTTGGCAGGGGAGAAGTCCCAGCATTTT
NA TRBD2 TRBJ2-3 TRBV15 CATSRGSGGASDTQYF TGTGCCACCAGCAGAGGTAGCGGGGGGGCCAGTGATACGCAGTATTTT
NA NA TRBJ1-4 TRBV6-5 CASSPRPGTNEKLFF TGTGCCAGCAGTCCCCGGCCAGGGACTAATGAAAAACTGTTTTTT
few NA TRBJ1-2 TRBV27 CASRNRDNYGYTF TGTGCCAGCAGGAACAGGGATAACTATGGCTACACCTTC
NA TRBD1 TRBJ2-1 TRBV7-2 CASSYAGTGGLDEQFF TGTGCCAGCAGCTATGCCGGGACAGGGGGCTTGGATGAGCAGTTCTTC
few NA TRBJ1-1 TRBV30 CAWSAGGTEAFF TGTGCCTGGTCGGCCGGGGGTACTGAAGCTTTCTTT
NA NA TRBJ1-1 TRBV7-3 CASSLGHSNTEAFF TGTGCCAGCAGCTTGGGACATTCGAACACTGAAGCTTTCTTT
NA TRBD1 TRBJ1-2 TRBV14 CASSPGQGFPAPYGYTF TGTGCCAGCAGCCCCGGACAGGGCTTCCCAGCGCCCTATGGCTACACCTTC
NA TRBD2 TRBJ2-3 TRBV6-5 CASSYSYGGNTDTQYF TGTGCCAGCAGTTACTCGTACGGGGGGAACACAGATACGCAGTATTTT
NA NA TRBJ1-5 TRBV2 CASSEWGVEAFYSNQPQHF TGTGCCAGCAGTGAATGGGGTGTGGAGGCCTTCTATAGCAATCAGCCCCAGCATTTT
NA NA TRBJ1-2 TRBV5-1 CASRTDGGYTF TGCGCCAGCCGGACAGACGGGGGCTACACCTTC
once TRBD2 TRBJ2-5 TRBV3-1/TRBV3-2 CASSQGGGTQYF TGTGCCAGCAGCCAAGGGGGGGGGACCCAGTACTTC
few TRBD1 TRBJ2-7 TRBV29-1 CSVDPGQGYEQYF TGCAGCGTTGACCCGGGACAGGGCTACGAGCAGTACTTC
NA TRBD1 TRBJ2-3 TRBV28 CASRGWTGQTPDTQYF TGTGCCAGCAGGGGGTGGACGGGACAGACGCCAGATACGCAGTATTTT
NA TRBD1 TRBJ1-2 TRBV6-1 CASSDGTANYGYTF TGTGCCAGCAGTGATGGGACAGCTAACTATGGCTACACCTTC
NA NA TRBJ2-7 TRBV6-2/TRBV6-3 CASSSLSGKTYEQYF TGTGCCAGCAGTAGCTTATCCGGGAAGACCTACGAGCAGTACTTC
NA TRBD1 TRBJ1-6 TRBV7-3 CASSLGQGPLHF TGTGCCAGCAGCCTCGGACAGGGTCCCCTCCACTTT
NA NA TRBJ2-2 TRBV18 CASSRGHPTGELFF TGTGCCAGCTCAAGGGGACACCCCACCGGGGAGCTGTTTTTT
NA TRBD2 TRBJ2-1 TRBV16 CASSLGLAGALNEQFF TGTGCCAGCAGCCTTGGACTAGCGGGGGCTCTCAATGAGCAGTTCTTC
NA TRBD2 TRBJ2-3 TRBV7-2 CASSPLVLAGGVITDTQYF TGTGCCAGCAGCCCCTTAGTCCTAGCGGGGGGAGTCATCACAGATACGCAGTATTTT
NA NA TRBJ1-5 TRBV7-8 CASSLAGTSYQPQHF TGTGCCAGCAGCTTAGCGGGGACATCTTATCAGCCCCAGCATTTT
once NA TRBJ2-7 TRBV27 CASSLSTGSSVFYEQYF TGTGCCAGCAGTTTATCAACCGGGTCCTCCGTATTTTACGAGCAGTACTTC
NA NA TRBJ1-6 TRBV5-1 CASSLSGANSPLHF TGCGCCAGCAGCTTGTCAGGCGCTAATTCACCCCTCCACTTT
NA NA TRBJ2-5 TRBV7-2 CASSLTGRRGQETQYF TGTGCCAGCAGCTTAACGGGCAGAAGAGGGCAAGAGACCCAGTACTTC
NA TRBD1 TRBJ1-2 TRBV5-4 CASSPPGQRGYTF TGTGCCAGCAGCCCGCCGGGACAGCGGGGCTACACCTTC
NA NA TRBJ2-5 TRBV27 CASSPGPGGAQTQYF TGTGCCAGCAGTCCGGGACCGGGGGGCGCGCAGACCCAGTACTTC
NA TRBD2 TRBJ2-5 TRBV7-3 CASSQTSGAGETQYF TGTGCCAGCAGCCAGACTAGCGGGGCAGGGGAGACCCAGTACTTC
once NA TRBJ1-4 TRBV2 CASSRQATTNEKLFF TGTGCCAGCAGTCGACAGGCCACAACTAATGAAAAACTGTTTTTT
NA NA TRBJ1-2 TRBV6-2/TRBV6-3 CASSYPLYGYTF TGTGCCAGCAGTTATCCTCTCTATGGCTACACCTTC
NA NA TRBJ2-3 TRBV2 CASSAGYTDTQYF TGTGCCAGCAGTGCGGGGTACACAGATACGCAGTATTTT
NA NA TRBJ1-4 TRBV5-1 CASSLQATNEKLFF TGCGCCAGCAGTCTCCAGGCAACTAATGAAAAACTGTTTTTT
NA NA TRBJ1-3 TRBV30 CACADSGNTIYF TGTGCCTGCGCGGACTCTGGAAACACCATATATTTT
NA NA TRBJ1-6 TRBV30 CALTVSSYNSPLHF TGTGCCTTGACAGTGAGCTCCTATAATTCACCCCTCCACTTT